Below, 27 T cell receptor beta chains from the same sample are listed, as sequenced in a study of vaccination effects on CD4 cells after COVID-19 (dated 2022 in TCRdb). The protocol used for the library was the immunoSEQ multiplex PCR assay. As stored in TCRdb, this immuneACCESS dataset retains in-frame rearrangements with V and J assigned. A fraction of the clones does not appear; measured against another copy, unresolved V genes explain less than half of the discrepancy, and the remainder lacks a known reason. This sample is represented by 45,000 to 55,000 clones; about 74% of them were singletons. About 5.4% of the sample goes to the ten largest clones. Their specific antigens are unknown. After around ten days of culture, CD4+ T cells were isolated with the EasySep CD4+ T cell isolation kit. Convalescent patients had PCR-confirmed SARS-CoV-2 infection between March and December 2020, before Alpha, Beta and Delta variants emerged in the United States. Participants received two doses of either the BNT162b2 or the mRNA-1273 mRNA SARS-CoV-2 vaccine.

Sequenced material: CD4+ T cells from PBMCs cultured without peptide, taken after COVID-19 vaccination. The receptors derive from a human donor who had a prior SARS-CoV-2 infection.

CDR3 protein: CASSFNTGAYGYTF. DNA of the CDR3: TGTGCCAGCAGTTTTAATACGGGGGCCTATGGCTACACCTTC. The chain is built from TRBV28 and TRBJ1-2; TRBD1 is a possible D gene (6 bases). V was clipped by 3 bases and J by 4 bases, with 12 bases between them. Looked up from germline, CDR1 is MDHEN and CDR2 is SYDVKM. The CDR3 has 14 amino acids.

The chain uses TRBV11-2 and TRBJ2-1; D call uncertain. Germline V gene sequence: CDR1 SGHAT, CDR2 FQNNGV. This CDR3 has 13 amino acids. V shed 5 bases and J shed 4 bases, with 9 bases lying between them. CDR3 loop: CASSPNGYNEQFF. Here the CDR3 DNA reads TGTGCCAGCAGCCCGAATGGGTACAATGAGCAGTTCTTC.

The CDR3 sequence is CASSPPKRGGPQYF. CDR3 nucleotide sequence: TGTGCCAGCAGCCCCCCGAAGCGGGGGGGCCCCCAGTACTTC. This sequence joins TRBV7-9 and TRBJ2-5; 10 bases match TRBD2. This CDR3 contains 14 residues. Germline trimming cut 5 bases from V and 9 bases from J; bases unmatched to any gene: 9. Per the germline V gene, CDR1 is SEHNR and CDR2 is FQNEAQ (reference sequence).

The V gene is TRBV7-8, the J gene TRBJ2-7; D call uncertain. V lost 0 bases and J lost 4, with 7 bases in between. The CDR3 totals 13 residues. The V gene's germline CDR1 is SGHVS and CDR2 FQNEAQ. CDR3 protein: CASSLAHRYEQYF. Here the CDR3 DNA reads TGTGCCAGCAGCTTAGCGCACAGATACGAGCAGTACTTC.

The chain is built from TRBV27 and TRBJ1-3; tentative D call: TRBD1 (5 bases). The CDR3 has 15 residues. Trimming took off 6 bases at V and 0 bases at J, with 12 bases between the two ends. Germline values: CDR1 MNHEY, CDR2 SMNVEV (reference sequence). The CDR3 region is CASSLKQDSGNTIYF. CDR3 in DNA: TGTGCCAGCAGCTTGAAACAGGACTCTGGAAACACCATATATTTT.

V is TRBV5-5 and J is TRBJ2-7, with 8 nucleotides matching TRBD1. CDR1 is SGHKS, CDR2 YYEKEE, per germline (reference sequence). With V trimmed by 2 bases and J by 4 bases, 5 bases remained unmatched. The CDR3 has 14 amino acids. In DNA form, the CDR3 reads TGTGCCAGCAGCTTAGGACAGGGTTTTTACGAGCAGTACTTC. This sequence encodes CASSLGQGFYEQYF. Based on the CDR3 plus reference TRBV5-5 and TRBJ2-7, the full variable domain is DAGVTQSPTHLIKTRGQQVTLRCSPISGHKSVSWYQQVLGQGPQFIFQYYEKEERGRGNFPDRFSARQFPNYSSELNVNALLLGDSALYLCASSLGQGFYEQYFGPGTRLTVT.

The sample holds a few counts of this clone. This chain links TRBV7-9 with TRBJ2-7; the match to TRBD2 covers 11 bases. Germline V gene sequence: CDR1 SEHNR, CDR2 FQNEAQ (reference sequence). This CDR3 has 17 residues. With 6 bases clipped from V and 3 bases from J, the junction kept 13 bases outside the gene matches. Written as DNA, the CDR3 is TGTGCCAGCAGAAAACTAGGGGGGACTAGCGGTGACTACGAGCAGTACTTC. It yields the protein CASRKLGGTSGDYEQYF.

The gene calls are TRBV6-5 and TRBJ2-5; 7 bases map to TRBD2. CDR1 and CDR2 from the germline V gene are MNHEY and SVGAGI. The CDR3 has 13 amino acids. V was clipped by 6 bases and J by 3 bases; unmatched bases: 4. The CDR3 bases are TGTGCCAGCAGGGGACTATCTAAAGAGACCCAGTACTTC. As protein: CASRGLSKETQYF.

This chain joins TRBV28 and TRBJ2-7; D is unresolved. CDR3 length: 11 residues. CDR1 and CDR2 from the germline V gene are MDHEN and SYDVKM. V lost 1 base, J lost 3 bases, and 1 base lay in between. The CDR3 is CASSLFYEQYF. The CDR3 bases are TGTGCCAGCAGTTTATTCTACGAGCAGTACTTC.

This chain connects TRBV10-3 to TRBJ1-2, with 9 bases identical to TRBD1. Germline V gene sequence: CDR1 ENHRY, CDR2 SYGVKD. V lost 8 bases and J lost 5; bases outside the gene matches: 12. This CDR3 contains 15 residues. CDR3 sequence: CAISNPGQGEYGYTF. The CDR3 DNA is TGTGCCATCTCGAACCCGGGACAGGGAGAGTATGGCTACACCTTC.

This chain links TRBV15 with TRBJ2-5; D is perhaps TRBD1 (6 bases). Germline V lookup: CDR1 LNHNV, CDR2 YYDKDF (reference sequence). V was pared by 1 base and J by 5 bases, with 17 bases between. The CDR3 has 16 amino acids. For the CDR3, the DNA is TGTGCCACCAGCAGAGGGAGTACAGGGCAATCGGAGACCCAGTACTTC. It yields the protein CATSRGSTGQSETQYF.

The chain employs TRBV2 and TRBJ2-7; 8 bases match TRBD1. The ends lost 6 bases at V and 0 bases at J; junction bases unmatched: 7. There are 15 residues in the CDR3. Germline lookup yields CDR1 SNHLY and CDR2 FYNNEI. CDR3 in amino acids: CASRDRTGSSYEQYF. CDR3 nucleotides: TGTGCCAGCAGAGACAGGACAGGGAGCTCCTACGAGCAGTACTTC. Together with reference TRBV2 and TRBJ2-7, the CDR3 gives the full variable domain: EPEVTQTPSHQVTQMGQEVILRCVPISNHLYFYWYRQILGQKVEFLVSFYNNEISEKSEIFDDQFSVERPDGSNFTLKIRSTKLEDSAMYFCASRDRTGSSYEQYFGPGTRLTVT.

This clone was observed a single time. The chain couples TRBV30 to TRBJ1-5; tentative D call: TRBD1 (5 bases). The CDR3 covers 15 residues. CDR1 is GTSNPN and CDR2 is SVGIG in the germline V gene (reference sequence). V lost 0 bases to trimming and J lost 7 bases, with 16 bases between them. This CDR3 is CAWSVGTTLRQPQHF. CDR3 nucleotides: TGTGCCTGGAGTGTGGGGACGACCCTCAGGCAGCCCCAGCATTTT.

This clone was recorded a few times. The chain links TRBV5-8 to TRBJ1-3, with D hard to call. Germline loops: CDR1 SGHTS, CDR2 YDEGEE. Trimming shortened V by 0 bases and J by 0 bases, and 10 bases separated the two germline ends. The CDR3 is 16 amino acids. Written as DNA, the CDR3 is TGTGCCAGCAGCTTGGGGACTTACTCCTCTGGAAACACCATATATTTT. Translation: CASSLGTYSSGNTIYF.

In its sample, this clone was seen a few times. The rearrangement links TRBV7-3 to TRBJ1-1; TRBD1 agrees at 7 bases. In germline, CDR1 is SGHTA, CDR2 FQGTGA. The CDR3 is 14 amino acids. J gave up 1 base and V 4 bases, and 3 bases lay outside the gene matches. CDR3 in DNA: TGTGCCAGCAGCTCAGACAGGGCGAACACTGAAGCTTTCTTT. Translated, it gives CASSSDRANTEAFF.

The V and J genes are TRBV19 and TRBJ2-5, with 11 bases identical to TRBD2. This CDR3 is 16 amino acids long. The junction had 10 bases not matched to a gene; V was cut back by 5 bases and J by 5 bases. Germline V lookup: CDR1 LNHDA, CDR2 SQIVND (reference sequence). CDR3 bases: TGTGCCAGTAGTCGTAGCGGGAGGGGACCAGCCGAGACCCAGTACTTC. Encoded protein: CASSRSGRGPAETQYF.

V gene TRBV29-1 combines with J gene TRBJ2-3; TRBD1 aligns across 7 bases. Per germline, CDR1 SQVTM and CDR2 ANQGSEA. CDR3 length: 16 residues. V shed 4 bases and J 2 bases; nucleotides not matched to a gene: 12. CDR3 nucleotides: TGCAGCGTTGCGCATCCGACAGGGTTTTACACAGATACGCAGTATTTT. Translation gives CSVAHPTGFYTDTQYF.

The CDR3 region has the DNA TGTGCGAGTATCTCTGGGGCCAACGTCCTGACTTTC. Amino acids: CASISGANVLTF. The chain combines TRBV25-1 with TRBJ2-6; no clear D gene. This CDR3 region has 12 residues. Per the germline V gene, CDR1 is MGHDK and CDR2 is SYGVNS.

The chain is built from TRBV19 and TRBJ1-5, with 8 bases lining up with TRBD1. The CDR3 runs to 18 residues. CDR1 LNHDA and CDR2 SQIVND come from the germline V gene (reference sequence). V lost 3 bases, J lost 0 bases, and 10 bases stayed unmatched. DNA for the CDR3: TGTGCCAGTAGTATTTTCTCCGGACAGGGTGGTAGCAATCAGCCCCAGCATTTT. Translated: CASSIFSGQGGSNQPQHF.

This sequence joins TRBV7-2 and TRBJ2-7; D gene ambiguous. CDR1 is SGHTA, CDR2 FQGNSA, per germline. The CDR3 has 14 residues. Trimming shortened V by 5 bases and J by 5 bases, and 16 bases separated the two germline ends. CDR3 protein: CASSLRPGFDEQYF. The DNA for the CDR3 is TGTGCCAGCAGCCTGCGACCCGGCTTCGACGAGCAGTACTTC.

J is TRBJ2-1 and V is TRBV7-3; either TRBD1 or TRBD2 may supply D (5 bases each). In germline, CDR1 is SGHTA, CDR2 FQGTGA. V lost 4 bases, J lost 10 bases, and 11 bases lay in between. The length of the CDR3 is 12 residues. As DNA, the CDR3 is TGTGCCAGCAGCTCGGGACCGGGGGAGCAGTTCTTC. Translation: CASSSGPGEQFF. Full variable domain (missing parts from reference TRBV7-3 and TRBJ2-1): GAGVSQTPSNKVTEKGKYVELRCDPISGHTALYWYRQSLGQGPEFLIYFQGTGAADDSGLPNDRFFAVRPEGSVSTLKIQRTERGDSAVYLCASSSGPGEQFFGPGTRLTVL.

The chain has TRBV4-2 and TRBJ2-7; 11 bases agree with TRBD1. This CDR3 contains 20 residues. CDR1 and CDR2 from the germline V gene are LGHNA and YNFKEQ. V was clipped by 0 bases and J by 0 bases; unmatched bases: 13. The CDR3 DNA sequence: TGTGCCAGCAGCCAAGATTTGGACACCGCCGGGACAGGGGGCTCCTACGAGCAGTACTTC. Amino acid sequence: CASSQDLDTAGTGGSYEQYF.

The V call is TRBV30, the J call TRBJ2-1; D call uncertain. There are 13 residues in the CDR3. Germline assignment: CDR1 GTSNPN and CDR2 SVGIG (reference sequence). V was cut by 0 bases and J by 3 bases, with 6 bases left in between. In nucleotides, the CDR3 is TGTGCCTGGAGTGTTACACTCTACAATGAGCAGTTCTTC. Its translation is CAWSVTLYNEQFF.

This clone has a handful of counts. The V gene is TRBV2, the J gene TRBJ1-4; 7 bases are shared with TRBD1. Germline assignment: CDR1 SNHLY and CDR2 FYNNEI. The CDR3 sequence is 15 residues long. With V trimmed by 5 bases and J by 4 bases, 7 bases remained unmatched. The CDR3 sequence is CASSKGGTVNEKLFF. CDR3 coding DNA: TGTGCCAGCAGTAAAGGAGGGACAGTTAATGAAAAACTGTTTTTT. The whole variable domain, filled in from reference TRBV2 and TRBJ1-4, reads EPEVTQTPSHQVTQMGQEVILRCVPISNHLYFYWYRQILGQKVEFLVSFYNNEISEKSEIFDDQFSVERPDGSNFTLKIRSTKLEDSAMYFCASSKGGTVNEKLFFGSGTQLSVL.

V gene TRBV6-6 combines with J gene TRBJ1-2; D gene ambiguous. The CDR3 contains 17 residues. Trimming removed 5 bases at V and 4 bases at J, with 23 bases between. The germline CDR1 and CDR2 sequences are MNHNY and SVGAGI (reference sequence). The CDR3 loop reads CASSLSLGHLQAYGYTF. The CDR3 DNA reads as TGTGCCAGCAGTCTATCCCTGGGTCATCTCCAAGCCTATGGCTACACCTTC.

V is TRBV7-6 and J is TRBJ2-1; 11 nucleotides line up with TRBD1. V was clipped by 6 bases and J by 8 bases; unmatched bases: 12. Germline V gives CDR1 SGHVS, CDR2 FNYEAQ. The CDR3 length is 16 residues. CDR3 DNA: TGTGCCAGCAGAGATAGGACAGGGGGCGGCGGCGATGAGCAGTTCTTC. As protein: CASRDRTGGGGDEQFF.

V usage is TRBV19 and J usage is TRBJ1-5; 10 bases agree with TRBD1. This CDR3 has 15 amino acids. The V gene end was trimmed by 6 bases and the J gene end by 3 bases; junction bases not matched to a gene: 5. The V gene's germline CDR1 is LNHDA and CDR2 SQIVND (reference sequence). This CDR3 is CASSAGTGVNQPQHF. CDR3 bases: TGTGCCAGTAGCGCCGGGACAGGGGTCAATCAGCCCCAGCATTTT.